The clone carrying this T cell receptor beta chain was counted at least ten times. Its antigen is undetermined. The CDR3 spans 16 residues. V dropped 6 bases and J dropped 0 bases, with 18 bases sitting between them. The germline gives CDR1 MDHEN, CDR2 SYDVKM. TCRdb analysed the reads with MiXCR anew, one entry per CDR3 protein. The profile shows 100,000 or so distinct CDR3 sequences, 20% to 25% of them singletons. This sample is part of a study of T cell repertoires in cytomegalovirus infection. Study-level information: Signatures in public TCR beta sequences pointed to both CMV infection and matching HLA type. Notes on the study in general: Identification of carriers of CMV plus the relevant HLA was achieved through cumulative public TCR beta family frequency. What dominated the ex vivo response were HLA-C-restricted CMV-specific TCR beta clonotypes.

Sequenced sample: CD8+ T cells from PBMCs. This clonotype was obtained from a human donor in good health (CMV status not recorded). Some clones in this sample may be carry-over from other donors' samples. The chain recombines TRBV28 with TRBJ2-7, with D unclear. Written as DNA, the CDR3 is TGTGCCAGCAGCCTAAGGCAGGCCGTCATCTCCTACGAGCAGTACTTC. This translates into CASSLRQAVISYEQYF.